This TCR beta chain was profiled in a study of T cells expressing NK-cell markers (dated by TCRdb to about 2020). Concerning the study at large: Roughly 8 donors provided sorted CD3+CD56+NKG2C+, CD3+CD56+NKG2C- and CD3+CD56-NKG2C+ T-cell subsets, whose TCR beta-chain repertoires were profiled. Among the eight sequenced donors, seven were HCMV-seropositive and one was HCMV-seronegative. All eight donors whose samples were sequenced were randomly selected healthy volunteers, three of them men and five women. Libraries were sequenced as 2 x 150 bp reads on Illumina HiSeq 2000/2500, MiSeq or NextSeq. Overall study outcomes, separate from this receptor: Those dominant clonotypes were again the most abundant among CD3+CD56-NKG2C+ cells in a few donors, at roughly 25-65%. In over 5 donors, the dominant CD3+CD56+NKG2C+ clonotypes were among the top 10 CD8+ clonotypes and accounted for roughly 1.0-7.5% of CD8+ T cells. It remained unclear whether the expanded NKG2C-expressing T cell clones were specific for HCMV antigens.

CDR1 and CDR2 (MGHDK, SYGVNS) derive from the germline V gene. Including cysteine and phenylalanine, the CDR3 has 13 amino acids. The DNA is unrecorded. Remarks on this clonotype: The target of this receptor is not known.

The instrument was an Illumina HiSeq 2000. 5'RACE template switching, by which a universal primer site and unique molecular identifiers were added, was used to make TCR beta cDNA libraries. Priming for cDNA synthesis came from the TCR beta constant segment, and two successive PCR amplification steps followed. Per the authors' processing: MIGEC was used to demultiplex reads and group the reads by UMI, and MiTCR was used to assemble and quantify clonotypes. To remove erroneous sequences, TCR cDNA sequences were retained only when supported by two or more reads. The tcR package was used for downstream repertoire analysis, and clonotypes were matched across fractions by CDR3 nucleotide sequence plus V segment. VDJmatch was used to annotate antigen specificity against VDJdb, with one amino acid substitution allowed in CDR3. After TCRdb reprocessed the reads, each CDR3 protein sequence was kept as one row, without DNA. It is TCRdb's table, rather than the study itself, that gives the V and J calls and clone size. The sample's own table lists fewer than 40,000 distinct CDR3 sequences. About 60% of the sample belongs to the ten largest clones.

To determine HCMV serostatus, a commercial ELISA kit was used to detect HCMV-specific IgG in serum. Ficoll density gradient centrifugation was used to isolate peripheral blood mononuclear cells from blood. Material: blood T cells: a sorted CD56 or NKG2C T cell subset, CD4+ or CD8+ T cells, or bulk PBMC T cells (not recorded which). The origin of this receptor is a woman aged 18-69 years in good health. The sequence is built from TRBV25-1 and TRBJ2-7; no DNA is available, so the TRBD2 call from TCRdb remains unchecked. The CDR3 is CASSERGFKEQYF.